These 3 T cell receptor beta chains were sequenced from one sample in a study of regulatory T cells in long-lasting Graves disease (dated by TCRdb to the early 2020s). The sample's time point label is to be understood as: persistent/refractory GD, antithyroid drugs over 5 years with positive TRAb. For both TCR sequencing and RNA sequencing, RNA was extracted from PBMCs using TRIzol. Libraries came from multiplex PCR. These reads were obtained on an Illumina HiSeq 4000. iRepertoire HTBI primers and Arm-PCR amplification of CDR3 regions were used to construct TCR beta libraries. The public reads were run again by TCRdb, first through fastp at Q25 and then through MiXCR, and only productive beta chains were kept. Under each unique CDR3 protein, matching rows form one entry showing the most common genes and DNA. The sample table shows roughly 470,000 distinct CDR3 sequences, and roughly 20% are seen once. The ten largest clones capture 6.5% to 10% of the sample.

The material sequenced was peripheral blood mononuclear cells (PBMCs), taken when the disease was refractory, from a patient treated with antithyroid drugs. These receptors were taken from a female donor with Graves disease.

Points on this clonotype: A read error is possible here, since a much larger clone lies one base away. This rearrangement joins TRBV6-1 to TRBJ2-2, with 8 bases lining up with TRBD2. The CDR3 is 14 residues long. Germline-derived CDR1 and CDR2 are MNHNS and SASEGT. V lost 7 bases to trimming and J lost 8 bases; unmatched junction nucleotides: 9. The CDR3 loop is CASMCRTSLGELFF. CDR3 coding DNA: TGTGCCAGCATGTGTCGGACTAGCCTAGGGGAGCTGTTTTTT.

The sample holds many counts of this clonotype. J is TRBJ2-6 and V is TRBV11-2; D is unresolved. Germline V gene sequence: CDR1 SGHAT, CDR2 FQNNGV. CDR3 length: 16 residues. V gave up 5 bases and J gave up 0 bases, with 11 bases separating them. CDR3 sequence (DNA): TGTGCCAGCAGCCCAGGTCAGCTCTCTGGGGCCAACGTCCTGACTTTC. This sequence encodes CASSPGQLSGANVLTF.

The V gene is TRBV20-1, the J gene TRBJ2-1, with 10 positions matching TRBD2. The CDR3 has 17 residues. V lost 0 bases and J lost 0; bases outside the gene matches: 5. Looked up from germline, CDR1 is DFQATT and CDR2 is SNEGSKA (reference sequence). In DNA, the CDR3 is TGCAGTGCTAGAGATAGACTAGCGGGTATCTCCTACAATGAGCAGTTCTTC. Translating it yields CSARDRLAGISYNEQFF.